The clone carrying this T cell receptor (beta chain) was detected only a few times. Its antigen remains unidentified. This sample was taken from a study of post-analysis software for immune sequencing data. General study findings and limits: Elevated frequency relative to controls characterized 4 or 5 TRBV segments in patients, TRBV5-6, TRBV5-1 and TRBV20-1 among them.

This CDR3 spans 11 amino acids. The V gene's germline CDR1 is LGHNA and CDR2 YNFKEQ. V shed 0 bases and J shed 10 bases, with 4 bases lying between them. Libraries were made from TCR beta cDNA, and they carried unique molecular identifiers. TCRdb re-derived calls from the PCR reads in MiXCR, one entry per CDR3 protein. The sample lists 450,000 to 650,000 distinct CDR3 sequences; 44% were seen once. This chain links TRBV4-2 with TRBJ2-1, with D unclear. This clonotype was obtained from a girl aged 5-17 years with multiple sclerosis. The sample taken for sequencing was blood. The CDR3 DNA follows: TGTGCCAGCAGCCAAGATCAGGAGCAGTTCTTC. Translating it yields CASSQDQEQFF.